This T cell receptor beta chain was captured in a study of blood T cell repertoires in COVID-19. Study-wide background: Donors in the United States, Italy and Spain gave samples during acute or convalescent COVID-19. T cells, B-cell-depleted T cells, or PBMCs provided the cDNA or gDNA that served as material.

The germline V and J ends were trimmed by 0 bases and 8 bases, with 11 bases remaining between them. CDR3 length: 15 amino acids. The germline CDR1 and CDR2 sequences are MGHRA and YSYEKL. Followed over time, Seattle patients had been enrolled while infection was active. Only in-frame clones appear in the TCRdb table, and some are missing; sequencing was by immunoSEQ multiplex PCR. The table includes 200,000 to 250,000 clones, roughly 80% detected once. This clonotype originated in a woman over 75 with COVID-19, enrolled during active disease. The V call is TRBV4-1, the J call TRBJ1-6; TRBD1 might be the D (5 bases). Sequenced material: peripheral blood. The CDR3 sequence: CASSQEIGHHSPLHF. The DNA for the CDR3 is TGCGCCAGCAGCCAAGAAATAGGACATCATTCACCCCTCCACTTT.